The present entry profiles one T cell receptor (beta chain) with its context. Extracted RNA was reverse transcribed into cDNA, the sequencing template. Assay: immunoSEQ multiplex PCR; the TCRdb copy retains only in-frame clones and omits some. The sample holds 130,000 or so clones, around 49% seen once. The CDR3 sequence is 15 residues long. Unmatched junction bases numbered 2, after V lost 0 bases and J lost 7 bases. In germline, CDR1 is MNHEY, CDR2 SVGAGI. This entry is derived from a study of CD8+ T cells in alopecia areata. The receptor comes from a human donor with alopecia areata. The V call is TRBV6-5, the J call TRBJ1-6, with 8 nucleotides matching TRBD1. Sequencing used CD8+ T cells sorted from blood, obtained at week 0. CDR3 DNA: TGTGCCAGCAGTTACTCGGACAGGGCGAATTCACCCCTCCACTTT. Translating it yields CASSYSDRANSPLHF.